In its sample, the clone carrying this TCR beta chain was seen a few times. Antigen unknown. This sample was taken from a study of identical twins. Study outcomes and limitations: The more abundant beta clonotypes in cord blood had fewer insertions, and memory repertoires did not show this.

Healthy Caucasians made up all donors. Template switching, a step in the protocol, added a universal primer site, and cDNA carried unique molecular identifiers. TCRdb ran MiXCR on the 5' RACE reads and lists one entry per CDR3 protein. The sample contains 540,000 or so distinct CDR3 sequences, about 20% of which appear only once. This CDR3 contains 15 residues. The V segment lost 6 bases and the J segment 0 bases; nucleotides outside the gene matches: 5. CDR1 is SGHRS, CDR2 YFSETQ, per germline. This same sample was also taken into another study, of yellow fever vaccine responses in identical twins.

The chain is built from TRBV5-1 and TRBJ2-2; the match to TRBD1 covers 7 bases. This TCR was recovered from a woman in her late teens or twenties in good health. Sequencing used CD4+ T cells sorted from blood. CDR3 DNA: TGCGCCAGCACACAGACAGGGTCGAACACCGGGGAGCTGTTTTTT. Translated, it gives CASTQTGSNTGELFF.